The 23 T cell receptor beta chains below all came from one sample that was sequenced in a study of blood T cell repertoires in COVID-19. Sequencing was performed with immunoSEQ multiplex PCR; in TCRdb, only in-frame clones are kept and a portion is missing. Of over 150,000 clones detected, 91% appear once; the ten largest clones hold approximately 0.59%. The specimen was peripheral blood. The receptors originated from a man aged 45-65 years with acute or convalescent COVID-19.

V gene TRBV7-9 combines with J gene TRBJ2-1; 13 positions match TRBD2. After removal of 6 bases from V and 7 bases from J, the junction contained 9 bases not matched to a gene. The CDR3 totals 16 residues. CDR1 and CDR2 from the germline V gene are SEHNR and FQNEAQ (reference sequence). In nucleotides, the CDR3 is TGTGCCAGCAGACCCGGACTAGCGGGAGTTCAAAATGAGCAGTTCTTC. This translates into CASRPGLAGVQNEQFF.

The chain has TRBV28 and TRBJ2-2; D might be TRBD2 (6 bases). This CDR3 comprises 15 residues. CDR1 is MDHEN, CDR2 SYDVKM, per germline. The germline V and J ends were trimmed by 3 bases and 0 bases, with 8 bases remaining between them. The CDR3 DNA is TGTGCCAGCAGTTTTGGCGGGGCGAACACCGGGGAGCTGTTTTTT. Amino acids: CASSFGGANTGELFF.

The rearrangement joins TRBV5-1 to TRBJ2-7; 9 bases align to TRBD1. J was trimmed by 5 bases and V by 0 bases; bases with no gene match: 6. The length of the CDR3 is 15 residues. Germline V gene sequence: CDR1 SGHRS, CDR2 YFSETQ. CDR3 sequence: CASSLEGQGFHEQYF. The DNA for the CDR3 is TGCGCCAGCAGCTTGGAGGGACAGGGATTCCACGAGCAGTACTTC.

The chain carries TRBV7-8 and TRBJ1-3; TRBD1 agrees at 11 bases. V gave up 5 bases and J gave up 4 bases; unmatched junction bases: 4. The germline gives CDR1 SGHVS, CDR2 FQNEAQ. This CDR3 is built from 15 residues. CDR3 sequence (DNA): TGTGCCAGCAGCCGGACAGGGGGCCCAGGAAACACCATATATTTT. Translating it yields CASSRTGGPGNTIYF.

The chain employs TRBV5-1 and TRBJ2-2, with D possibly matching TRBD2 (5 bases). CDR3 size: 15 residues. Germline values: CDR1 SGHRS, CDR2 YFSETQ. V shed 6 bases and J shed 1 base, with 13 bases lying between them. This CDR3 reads CASTRVAGNTGELFF. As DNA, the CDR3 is TGCGCCAGCACCCGGGTTGCGGGGAACACCGGGGAGCTGTTTTTT.

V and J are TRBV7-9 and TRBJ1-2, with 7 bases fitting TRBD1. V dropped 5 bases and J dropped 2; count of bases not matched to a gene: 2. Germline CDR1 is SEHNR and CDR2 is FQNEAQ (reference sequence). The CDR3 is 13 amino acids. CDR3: CASSTGQNYGYTF. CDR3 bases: TGTGCCAGCAGCACGGGACAGAACTATGGCTACACCTTC. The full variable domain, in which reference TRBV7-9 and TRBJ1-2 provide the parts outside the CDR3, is DTGVSQNPRHKITKRGQNVTFRCDPISEHNRLYWYRQTLGQGPEFLTYFQNEAQLEKSRLLSDRFSAERPKGSFSTLEIQRTEQGDSAMYLCASSTGQNYGYTFGSGTRLTVV.

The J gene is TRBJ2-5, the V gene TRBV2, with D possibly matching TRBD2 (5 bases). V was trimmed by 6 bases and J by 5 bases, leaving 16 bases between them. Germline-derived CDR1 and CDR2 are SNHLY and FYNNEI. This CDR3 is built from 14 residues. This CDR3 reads CASRTTRVVETQYF. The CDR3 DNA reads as TGTGCCAGCAGAACAACGAGGGTAGTGGAGACCCAGTACTTC.

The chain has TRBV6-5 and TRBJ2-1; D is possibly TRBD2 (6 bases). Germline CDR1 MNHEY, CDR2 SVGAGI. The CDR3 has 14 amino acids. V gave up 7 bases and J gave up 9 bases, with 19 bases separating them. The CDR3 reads CASIRDSYPGEQFF. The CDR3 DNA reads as TGTGCCAGCATTCGGGACTCATACCCGGGTGAGCAGTTCTTC.

CDR3 amino acids: CASSPLGQGLHNEQFF. The CDR3 region has the DNA TGTGCCAGCAGTCCTCTTGGGCAGGGTTTGCACAATGAGCAGTTCTTC. This chain uses TRBV2 with TRBJ2-1, with a tentative D call TRBD1 (5 bases). The CDR3 runs to 16 residues. The V gene's germline CDR1 is SNHLY and CDR2 FYNNEI. V lost 5 bases and J 5 bases, leaving 19 bases between the germline ends.

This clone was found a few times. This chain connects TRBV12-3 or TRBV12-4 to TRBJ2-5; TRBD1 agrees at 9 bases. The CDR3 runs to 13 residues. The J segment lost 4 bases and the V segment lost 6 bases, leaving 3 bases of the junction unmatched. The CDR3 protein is CASRAGQGETQYF. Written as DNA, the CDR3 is TGTGCCAGCAGGGCGGGACAGGGAGAGACCCAGTACTTC.

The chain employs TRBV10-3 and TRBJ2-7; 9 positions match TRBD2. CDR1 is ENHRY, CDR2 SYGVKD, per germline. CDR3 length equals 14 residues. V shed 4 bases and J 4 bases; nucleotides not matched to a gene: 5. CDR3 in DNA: TGTGCCATCAGTGGCGGGAGGGCCGCGTACGAGCAGTACTTC. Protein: CAISGGRAAYEQYF.

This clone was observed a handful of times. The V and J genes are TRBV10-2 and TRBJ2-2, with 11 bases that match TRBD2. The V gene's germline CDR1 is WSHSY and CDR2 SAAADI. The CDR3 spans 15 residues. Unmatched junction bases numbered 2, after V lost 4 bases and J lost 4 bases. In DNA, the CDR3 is TGCGCCAGCAGTGGGGGACTAGCGGTCACCGGGGAGCTGTTTTTT. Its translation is CASSGGLAVTGELFF.

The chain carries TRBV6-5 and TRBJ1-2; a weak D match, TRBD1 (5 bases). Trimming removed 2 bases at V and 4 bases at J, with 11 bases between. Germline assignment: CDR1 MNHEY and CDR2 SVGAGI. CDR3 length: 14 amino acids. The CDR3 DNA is TGTGCCAGCAGTTACCGGGGGTCTATCTATGGCTACACCTTC. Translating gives CASSYRGSIYGYTF.

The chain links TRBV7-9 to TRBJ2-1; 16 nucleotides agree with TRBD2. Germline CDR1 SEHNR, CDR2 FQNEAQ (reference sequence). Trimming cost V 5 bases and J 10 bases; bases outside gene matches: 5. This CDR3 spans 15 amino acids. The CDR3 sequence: CASSRGLAGGREQFF. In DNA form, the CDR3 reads TGTGCCAGCAGCCGGGGACTAGCGGGGGGGCGAGAGCAGTTCTTC.

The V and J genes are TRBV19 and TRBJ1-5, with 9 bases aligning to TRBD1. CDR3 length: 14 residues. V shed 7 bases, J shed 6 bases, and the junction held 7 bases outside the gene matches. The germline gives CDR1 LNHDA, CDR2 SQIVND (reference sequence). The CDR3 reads CASTGTGLVQPQHF. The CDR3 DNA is TGTGCCAGTACTGGGACAGGGCTGGTTCAGCCCCAGCATTTT.

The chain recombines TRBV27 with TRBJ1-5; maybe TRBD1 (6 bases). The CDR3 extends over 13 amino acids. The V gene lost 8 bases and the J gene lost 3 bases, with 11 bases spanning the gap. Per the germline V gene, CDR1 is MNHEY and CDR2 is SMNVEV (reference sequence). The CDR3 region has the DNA TGTGCCAGCGGTGGACAGTTCAATCAGCCCCAGCATTTT. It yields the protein CASGGQFNQPQHF.

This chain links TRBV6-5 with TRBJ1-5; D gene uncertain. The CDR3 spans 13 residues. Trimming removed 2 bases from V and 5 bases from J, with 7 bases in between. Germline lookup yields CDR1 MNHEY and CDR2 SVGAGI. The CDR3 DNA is TGTGCCAGCAGTTACGACCGGGATCAGCCCCAGCATTTT. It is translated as CASSYDRDQPQHF.

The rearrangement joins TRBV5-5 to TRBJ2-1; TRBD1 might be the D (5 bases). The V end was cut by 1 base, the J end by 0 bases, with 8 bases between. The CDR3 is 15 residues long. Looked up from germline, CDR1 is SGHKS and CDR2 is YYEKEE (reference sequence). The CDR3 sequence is CASSLHRSSYNEQFF. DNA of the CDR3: TGTGCCAGCAGCTTGCACAGGAGCTCCTACAATGAGCAGTTCTTC.

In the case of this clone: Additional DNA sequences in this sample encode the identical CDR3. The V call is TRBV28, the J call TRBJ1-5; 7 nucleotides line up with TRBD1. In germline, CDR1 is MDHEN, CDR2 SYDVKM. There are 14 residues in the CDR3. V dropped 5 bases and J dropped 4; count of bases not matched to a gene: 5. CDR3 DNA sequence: TGTGCCAGCAGTCGGGACAGCCGGAATCAGCCCCAGCATTTT. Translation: CASSRDSRNQPQHF.

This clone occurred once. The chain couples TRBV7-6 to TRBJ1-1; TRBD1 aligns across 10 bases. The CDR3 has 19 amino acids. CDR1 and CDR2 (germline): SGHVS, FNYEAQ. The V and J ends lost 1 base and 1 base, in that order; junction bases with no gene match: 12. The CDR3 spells CASSLVLGQGHSRNTEAFF. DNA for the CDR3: TGTGCCAGCAGCTTAGTTTTGGGACAGGGGCATTCGCGGAACACTGAAGCTTTCTTT.

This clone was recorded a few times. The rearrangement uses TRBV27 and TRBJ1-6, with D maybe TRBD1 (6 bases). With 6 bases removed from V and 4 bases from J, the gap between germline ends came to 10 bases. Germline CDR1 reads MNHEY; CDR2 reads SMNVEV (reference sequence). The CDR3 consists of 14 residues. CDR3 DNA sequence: TGTGCCAGCAGCTGGGGGCAGTATAATTCACCCCTCCACTTT. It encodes CASSWGQYNSPLHF.

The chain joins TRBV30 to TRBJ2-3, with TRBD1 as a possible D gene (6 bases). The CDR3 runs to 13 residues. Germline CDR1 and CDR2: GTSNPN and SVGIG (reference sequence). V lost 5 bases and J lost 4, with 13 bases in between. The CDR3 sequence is CAWGAGVADTQYF. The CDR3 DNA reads TGTGCCTGGGGTGCAGGGGTTGCAGATACGCAGTATTTT.

The CDR3 nucleotides are TGTGCCAGCAGTTTCAGGACTAGGCGGACCTACAATGAGCAGTTCTTC. Translating it yields CASSFRTRRTYNEQFF. This sequence joins TRBV28 and TRBJ2-1; 7 positions match TRBD2. The CDR3 is made up of 16 amino acids. Germline V gene data show CDR1 as MDHEN and CDR2 as SYDVKM. With V trimmed by 3 bases and J by 2 bases, 7 bases remained unmatched. The full variable domain, in which reference TRBV28 and TRBJ2-1 provide the parts outside the CDR3, is DVKVTQSSRYLVKRTGEKVFLECVQDMDHENMFWYRQDPGLGLRLIYFSYDVKMKEKGDIPEGYSVSREKKERFSLILESASTNQTSMYLCASSFRTRRTYNEQFFGPGTRLTVL.